This entry lists 15 T cell receptor beta chains sequenced from one sample in a study of blood T cell repertoires in COVID-19. Clones were read by immunoSEQ multiplex PCR, and TCRdb kept only the in-frame ones, dropping some. The repertoire holds almost 70,000 clones, roughly nine tenths seen once, with around 4.9% in the top ten. Sequencing input: peripheral blood. The receptors originated from a woman aged 45-65 years with active COVID-19.

The chain joins TRBV7-2 to TRBJ2-7, with 8 bases lining up with TRBD2. The CDR3 is made up of 15 amino acids. Germline CDR1 is SGHTA and CDR2 is FQGNSA. The V segment lost 4 bases and the J segment 1 base; nucleotides outside the gene matches: 6. The CDR3 is CASSSPGLGSYEQYF. CDR3 coding DNA: TGTGCCAGCAGCTCGCCGGGACTAGGTTCCTACGAGCAGTACTTC.

The rearrangement links TRBV6-5 to TRBJ2-2; 8 bases agree with TRBD1. CDR1 and CDR2 from the germline V gene are MNHEY and SVGAGI. Trimming took 6 bases from V and 7 from J; bases not matched to a gene: 7. The CDR3 runs to 14 residues. The CDR3 nucleotides read TGTGCCAGCAGCTCTCAGGGGGCTAGCGGGGAGCTGTTTTTT. Translation gives CASSSQGASGELFF.

The genes are TRBV6-5 and TRBJ2-7; D gene uncertain. The CDR3 covers 16 residues. V dropped 2 bases and J dropped 0 bases, with 14 bases sitting between them. Germline values: CDR1 MNHEY, CDR2 SVGAGI. The CDR3: CASSYSAFGASYEQYF. CDR3 DNA sequence: TGTGCCAGCAGTTACAGCGCGTTCGGAGCCTCCTACGAGCAGTACTTC.

The CDR3 is CASSLTGQPSGANVLTF. CDR3 bases: TGTGCCAGTAGTCTGACCGGACAGCCGTCTGGGGCCAACGTCCTGACTTTC. The rearrangement links TRBV19 to TRBJ2-6, with D maybe TRBD1 (6 bases). V shed 5 bases and J shed 1 base, with 15 bases lying between them. This CDR3 is built from 17 residues. Germline lookup yields CDR1 LNHDA and CDR2 SQIVND (reference sequence).

The rearrangement joins TRBV11-1 to TRBJ2-3; 10 nucleotides match TRBD2. CDR3 size: 15 residues. The germline V gene has CDR1 SGHAT and CDR2 FQDESV (reference sequence). V was clipped by 5 bases and J by 8 bases; unmatched bases: 10. The CDR3 DNA is TGTGCCAGCAGCGATTCCTCTAGCGGGAGAGGTACGCAGTATTTT. Residues: CASSDSSSGRGTQYF.

The chain is built from TRBV11-2 and TRBJ2-7; 9 bases agree with TRBD2. Trimming removed 5 bases from V and 2 bases from J; junction bases left unmatched: 4. The CDR3 runs 14 residues. Germline values: CDR1 SGHAT, CDR2 FQNNGV. CDR3 sequence: CASSGAGGTYEQYF. In DNA form, the CDR3 reads TGTGCCAGCAGCGGAGCGGGAGGAACCTACGAGCAGTACTTC.

This rearrangement joins TRBV7-3 to TRBJ1-4; no definite D call. The germline gives CDR1 SGHTA, CDR2 FQGTGA. Trimming stripped 5 bases from V and 5 bases from J, with 15 bases between. This CDR3 region has 15 residues. The CDR3 DNA reads TGTGCCAGCAGCCTAGGAGGGCAGGCGAATGAAAAACTGTTTTTT. Translated, it gives CASSLGGQANEKLFF. The variable domain in full, completed from reference TRBV7-3 and TRBJ1-4, reads GAGVSQTPSNKVTEKGKYVELRCDPISGHTALYWYRQSLGQGPEFLIYFQGTGAADDSGLPNDRFFAVRPEGSVSTLKIQRTERGDSAVYLCASSLGGQANEKLFFGSGTQLSVL.

V usage is TRBV9 and J usage is TRBJ2-7, with D uncertain. The CDR3 covers 12 residues. V lost 3 bases to trimming and J lost 4 bases, with 8 bases between them. Germline V lookup: CDR1 SGDLS, CDR2 YYNGEE. CDR3 in amino acids: CASSATEYEQYF. CDR3 in DNA: TGTGCCAGCAGCGCTACAGAGTACGAGCAGTACTTC.

This rearrangement joins TRBV3-1 (or the pseudogene TRBV3-2) to TRBJ2-3; perhaps TRBD2 as D (5 bases). This CDR3 has 16 residues. The V gene lost 0 bases and the J gene lost 4 bases, with 14 bases spanning the gap. Germline V gene data show CDR1 as LGHDT and CDR2 as YNNKEL (reference sequence). CDR3 in amino acids: CASSQDVSSFADTQYF. CDR3 DNA sequence: TGTGCCAGCAGCCAAGATGTGTCTAGCTTTGCAGATACGCAGTATTTT.

The rearrangement joins TRBV11-2 to TRBJ1-1; 8 bases are a match to TRBD1. The CDR3 runs to 14 residues. Germline-derived CDR1 and CDR2 are SGHAT and FQNNGV. With 5 bases clipped from V and 10 bases from J, the junction kept 12 bases outside the gene matches. The CDR3 region is CASSLPGRGLGAFF. CDR3 nucleotide sequence: TGTGCCAGCAGCCTCCCTGGCAGGGGGCTTGGAGCTTTCTTT.

J is TRBJ1-2 and V is TRBV7-9; 10 bases line up with TRBD1. J lost 3 bases, V lost 3 bases, and 13 bases had no gene match. CDR1 and CDR2 (germline): SEHNR, FQNEAQ (reference sequence). CDR3 size: 18 residues. The CDR3 here is CASSFLGGQGFMDYGYTF. CDR3 nucleotides: TGTGCCAGCAGCTTCCTCGGGGGACAGGGGTTTATGGACTATGGCTACACCTTC.

This chain joins TRBV28 and TRBJ2-7, with 7 bases lining up with TRBD1. The germline gives CDR1 MDHEN, CDR2 SYDVKM. This CDR3 has 12 residues. V trimming: 4 bases; J trimming: 4 bases; junction bases outside the gene matches: 1. The CDR3: CASSSGGYEQYF. Written as DNA, the CDR3 is TGTGCCAGCAGTTCAGGGGGTTACGAGCAGTACTTC.

The chain links TRBV13 to TRBJ1-2, with D possibly TRBD1 on 5 matching bases. The germline gives CDR1 PRHDT, CDR2 FYEKMQ (reference sequence). CDR3 length: 15 residues. V was trimmed by 1 base and J by 4 bases, leaving 13 bases between them. The chain's CDR3 is CASSLALRGGYGYTF. The CDR3 nucleotides are TGTGCCAGCAGCTTAGCCTTGAGGGGAGGCTATGGCTACACCTTC.

The CDR3 loop reads CASSPPGQYNEQFF. DNA for the CDR3: TGTGCCAGCAGCCCACCGGGACAGTACAATGAGCAGTTCTTC. The rearrangement links TRBV11-2 to TRBJ2-1; TRBD1 matches 7 bases. Germline trimming cut 5 bases from V and 4 bases from J; bases unmatched to any gene: 5. The CDR3 is 14 amino acids. Germline CDR1 SGHAT, CDR2 FQNNGV.

This chain links TRBV6-5 with TRBJ1-6; TRBD1 aligns across 7 bases. There are 15 residues in the CDR3. V dropped 4 bases and J dropped 7; count of bases not matched to a gene: 7. Germline V lookup: CDR1 MNHEY, CDR2 SVGAGI. The CDR3 nucleotides are TGTGCCAGCAGTTCCCGGACAGGAGTAAATTCACCCCTCCACTTT. It yields the protein CASSSRTGVNSPLHF.